Each of the 9 T cell receptor beta chains below was sequenced from the same sample in a study of T-cell reconstitution after alpha-beta-depleted transplantation in children. Molecular barcoding with unique molecular identifiers was used for the TCRbeta library. TCRdb re-derived calls from the PCR reads in MiXCR, one entry per CDR3 protein. The sample consists of about 600,000 distinct CDR3 sequences, 20% to 25% of them appearing once. The specimen comprised PBMCs, mostly from graft donor cells, sampled 360 days after TCRalphabeta/CD19-depleted stem cell transplant. The receptors were gathered from a boy under three years old who had a stem cell transplant for acute myeloid leukemia, so the T cells may come from the graft donor.

This clonotype was counted many times. The rearrangement joins TRBV10-3 to TRBJ2-3, with 9 bases identical to TRBD1. With V trimmed by 0 bases and J by 5 bases, 6 bases remained unmatched. The CDR3 is made up of 16 amino acids. From germline, CDR1 is ENHRY and CDR2 SYGVKD. CDR3 in DNA: TGTGCCATCAGTGAGTCGGGACAGGGCGGGGGAGATACGCAGTATTTT. This codes for CAISESGQGGGDTQYF.

V and J are TRBV7-3 and TRBJ2-3; D is unclear. CDR3 length equals 13 residues. Germline lookup yields CDR1 SGHTA and CDR2 FQGTGA. Trimming stripped 5 bases from V and 4 bases from J, with 10 bases between. The CDR3 DNA is TGTGCCAGCAGCCCCTACTCGGCAGATACGCAGTATTTT. Its protein product is CASSPYSADTQYF.

This clonotype has a count of ten or more. This chain connects TRBV9 to TRBJ1-1; D remains ambiguous. Germline V lookup: CDR1 SGDLS, CDR2 YYNGEE. V was trimmed by 4 bases and J by 1 base, leaving 14 bases between them. The CDR3 loop spans 15 amino acids. The CDR3 sequence is CASSPSGLGNTEAFF. CDR3 coding DNA: TGTGCCAGCAGCCCTAGCGGGTTGGGGAACACTGAAGCTTTCTTT.

The chain joins TRBV6-1 to TRBJ1-1, with a possible D match to TRBD1 (5 bases). CDR1 and CDR2 (germline): MNHNS, SASEGT. The CDR3 has 13 amino acids. V dropped 7 bases and J dropped 1 base, with 10 bases sitting between them. Written as DNA, the CDR3 is TGTGCCAGCACAGGGAACGGGAACACTGAAGCTTTCTTT. It translates to CASTGNGNTEAFF.

This clonotype was seen only a few times. The chain uses TRBV20-1 and TRBJ1-2; no reliable D call. The ends were cut back, 1 base at V and 4 bases at J, with 10 bases in the middle. CDR3 length equals 13 residues. The germline V gene has CDR1 DFQATT and CDR2 SNEGSKA (reference sequence). CDR3 sequence reads: CSARVQVTYGYTF. Written as DNA, the CDR3 is TGCAGTGCTAGAGTTCAGGTGACCTATGGCTACACCTTC.

This clonotype was found many times. The genes are TRBV27 and TRBJ2-3; the D gene could be TRBD1 or TRBD2 (5 bases each). The CDR3 has 14 amino acids. The V gene lost 6 bases and the J gene lost 2 bases, with 12 bases spanning the gap. CDR1 and CDR2 (germline): MNHEY, SMNVEV (reference sequence). This CDR3 reads CASSPGRFTDTQYF. In nucleotides, the CDR3 is TGTGCCAGCAGCCCGGGACGGTTCACAGATACGCAGTATTTT.

This chain connects TRBV5-4 to TRBJ2-2, with 7 bases aligning to TRBD1. Germline V gene sequence: CDR1 SGHNT, CDR2 YYREEE (reference sequence). The CDR3 is made up of 15 amino acids. With V trimmed by 4 bases and J by 5 bases, 8 bases remained unmatched. The DNA of the CDR3 is TGTGCCAGCAGCCACAGGGGCCGAAGGACCGGGGAGCTGTTTTTT. It translates to CASSHRGRRTGELFF.

This clonotype has only a few counts. The chain links TRBV20-1 to TRBJ2-1; 11 bases agree with TRBD2. Losses at the gene ends were 5 bases for V and 4 bases for J; bases not matched to a gene: 10. The CDR3 has 16 residues. Germline V CDR1 and CDR2: DFQATT, SNEGSKA (reference sequence). CDR3 in DNA: TGCAGTGCTCGGAGGGCGACTAGCGGGATTTACAATGAGCAGTTCTTC. Its protein is CSARRATSGIYNEQFF.

In this sample, this clonotype turned up many times. The CDR3: CSAAGLAGGISSTDTQYF. CDR3 DNA sequence: TGCAGTGCCGCCGGACTAGCGGGGGGGATATCTAGCACAGATACGCAGTATTTT. This sequence joins TRBV20-1 and TRBJ2-3; TRBD2 matches 15 bases. CDR3 length equals 18 residues. Trimming at V came to 6 bases and at J to 0 bases, leaving 10 bases not matched to a gene. CDR1 and CDR2 from the germline V gene are DFQATT and SNEGSKA (reference sequence).